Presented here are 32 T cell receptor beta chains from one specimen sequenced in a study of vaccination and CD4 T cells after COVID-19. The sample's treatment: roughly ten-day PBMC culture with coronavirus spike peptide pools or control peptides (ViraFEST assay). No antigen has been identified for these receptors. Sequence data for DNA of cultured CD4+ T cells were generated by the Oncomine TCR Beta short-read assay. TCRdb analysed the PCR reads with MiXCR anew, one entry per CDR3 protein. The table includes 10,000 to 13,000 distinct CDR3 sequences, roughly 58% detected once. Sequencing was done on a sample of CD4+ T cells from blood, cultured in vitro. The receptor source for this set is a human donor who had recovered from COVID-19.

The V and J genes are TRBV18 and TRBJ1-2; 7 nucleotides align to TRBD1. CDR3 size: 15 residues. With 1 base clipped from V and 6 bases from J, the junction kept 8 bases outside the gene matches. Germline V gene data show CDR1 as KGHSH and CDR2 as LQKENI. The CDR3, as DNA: TGTGCCAGCTCACCACAGGGGGCACTCTCCGATGGCTACACCTTC. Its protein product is CASSPQGALSDGYTF.

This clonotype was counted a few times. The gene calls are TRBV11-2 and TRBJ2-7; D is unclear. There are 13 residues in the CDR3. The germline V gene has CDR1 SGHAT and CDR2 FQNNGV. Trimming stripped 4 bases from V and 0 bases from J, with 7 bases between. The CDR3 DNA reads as TGTGCCAGCAGCTCTTTCGTCTCCTACGAGCAGTACTTC. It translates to CASSSFVSYEQYF.

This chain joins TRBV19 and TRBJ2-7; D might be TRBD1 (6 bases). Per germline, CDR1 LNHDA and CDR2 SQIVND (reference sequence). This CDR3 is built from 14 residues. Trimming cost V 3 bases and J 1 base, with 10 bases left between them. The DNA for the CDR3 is TGTGCCAGTAGTATCCCAGGGGCATCCTACGAGCAGTACTTC. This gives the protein CASSIPGASYEQYF.

The CDR3 region has the DNA TGCAGTGCCGATGGGCAGGGCAACACAGATACGCAGTATTTT. It is translated as CSADGQGNTDTQYF. V gene TRBV20-1 combines with J gene TRBJ2-3, with D possibly TRBD1 on 5 matching bases. Trimming took off 6 bases at V and 2 bases at J, with 15 bases between the two ends. The CDR3 runs to 14 residues. Germline V lookup: CDR1 DFQATT, CDR2 SNEGSKA (reference sequence).

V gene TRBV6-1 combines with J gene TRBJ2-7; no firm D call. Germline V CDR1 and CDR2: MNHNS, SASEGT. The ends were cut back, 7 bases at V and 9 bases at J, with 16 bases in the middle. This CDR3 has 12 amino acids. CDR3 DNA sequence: TGTGCCAGCAACGACTTGGTCGACGGGCAGTACTTC. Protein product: CASNDLVDGQYF.

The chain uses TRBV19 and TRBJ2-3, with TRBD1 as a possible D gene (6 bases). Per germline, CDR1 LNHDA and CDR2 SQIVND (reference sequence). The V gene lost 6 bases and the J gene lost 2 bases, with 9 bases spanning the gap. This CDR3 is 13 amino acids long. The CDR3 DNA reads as TGTGCCAGTAGGGCAGGGGTCACAGATACGCAGTATTTT. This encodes CASRAGVTDTQYF.

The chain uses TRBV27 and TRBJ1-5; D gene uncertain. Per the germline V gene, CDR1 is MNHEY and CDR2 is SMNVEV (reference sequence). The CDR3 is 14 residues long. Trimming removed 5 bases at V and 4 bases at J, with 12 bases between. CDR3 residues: CASSPGSRNQPQHF. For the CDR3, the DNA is TGTGCCAGCAGTCCCGGCAGCCGTAATCAGCCCCAGCATTTT.

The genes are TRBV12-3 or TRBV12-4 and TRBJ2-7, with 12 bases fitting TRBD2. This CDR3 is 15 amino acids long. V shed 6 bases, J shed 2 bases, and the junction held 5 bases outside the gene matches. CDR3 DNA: TGTGCCAGCAGGGTGGGACTAGCGGGCGCCTACGAGCAGTACTTC. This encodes CASRVGLAGAYEQYF.

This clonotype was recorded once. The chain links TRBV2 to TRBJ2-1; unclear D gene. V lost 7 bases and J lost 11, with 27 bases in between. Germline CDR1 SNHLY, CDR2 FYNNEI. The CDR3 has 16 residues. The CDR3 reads CASINFYGSNYNKQFF. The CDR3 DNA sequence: TGTGCCAGCATTAATTTTTATGGCTCCAATTATAATAAGCAGTTCTTC.

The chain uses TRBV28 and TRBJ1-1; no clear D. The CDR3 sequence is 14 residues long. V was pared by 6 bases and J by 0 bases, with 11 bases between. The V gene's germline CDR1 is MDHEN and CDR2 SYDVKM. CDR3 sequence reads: CASRSQSMNTEAFF. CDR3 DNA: TGTGCCAGCAGATCACAGTCCATGAACACTGAAGCTTTCTTT.

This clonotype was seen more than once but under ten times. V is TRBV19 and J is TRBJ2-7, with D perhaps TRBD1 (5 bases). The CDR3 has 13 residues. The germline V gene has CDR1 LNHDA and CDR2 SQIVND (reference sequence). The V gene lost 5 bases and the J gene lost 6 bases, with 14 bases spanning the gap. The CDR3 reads CASSPRRASEQYF. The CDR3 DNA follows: TGTGCCAGTAGTCCACGCAGGGCCTCCGAGCAGTACTTC.

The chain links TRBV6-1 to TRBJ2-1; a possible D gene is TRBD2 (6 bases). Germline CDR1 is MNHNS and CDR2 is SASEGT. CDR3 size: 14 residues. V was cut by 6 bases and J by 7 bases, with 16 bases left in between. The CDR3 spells CASSKTRGGNEQFF. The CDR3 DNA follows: TGTGCCAGCAGCAAGACTAGGGGCGGGAATGAGCAGTTCTTC.

The CDR3 loop is CASSLDRVHEQYF. The CDR3 DNA sequence: TGTGCCAGCAGTTTGGACAGGGTCCACGAGCAGTACTTC. The rearrangement uses TRBV6-5 and TRBJ2-7; TRBD1 aligns across 8 bases. After removal of 4 bases from V and 5 bases from J, the junction contained 4 bases not matched to a gene. The CDR3 has 13 residues. The germline gives CDR1 MNHEY, CDR2 SVGAGI.

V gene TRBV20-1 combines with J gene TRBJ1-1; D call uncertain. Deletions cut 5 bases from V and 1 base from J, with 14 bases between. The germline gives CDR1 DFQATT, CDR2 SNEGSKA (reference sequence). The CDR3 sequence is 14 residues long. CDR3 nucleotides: TGCAGTGCTCCCAGAGGAGTCTCGAACACTGAAGCTTTCTTT. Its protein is CSAPRGVSNTEAFF.

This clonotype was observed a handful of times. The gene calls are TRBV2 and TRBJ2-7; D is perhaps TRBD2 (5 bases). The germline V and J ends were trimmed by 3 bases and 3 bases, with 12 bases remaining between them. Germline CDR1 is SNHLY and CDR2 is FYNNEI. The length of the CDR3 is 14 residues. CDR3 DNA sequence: TGTGCCAGCAGTGACCTAGCTTCAAACTACGAGCAGTACTTC. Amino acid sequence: CASSDLASNYEQYF.

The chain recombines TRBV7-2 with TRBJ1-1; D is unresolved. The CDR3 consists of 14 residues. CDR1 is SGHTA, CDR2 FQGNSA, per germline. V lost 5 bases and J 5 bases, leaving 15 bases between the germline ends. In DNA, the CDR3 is TGTGCCAGCAGCGCATCGAAGGGAGGGACTGAAGCTTTCTTT. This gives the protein CASSASKGGTEAFF.

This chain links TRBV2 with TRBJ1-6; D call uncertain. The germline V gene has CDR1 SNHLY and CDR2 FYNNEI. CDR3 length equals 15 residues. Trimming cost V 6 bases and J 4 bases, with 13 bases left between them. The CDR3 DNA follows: TGTGCCAGCAGGTCGCCGCAGCCTTATAATTCACCCCTCCACTTT. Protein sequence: CASRSPQPYNSPLHF.

CDR3 amino acids: CSAIKGGTLYEQYF. CDR3 in DNA: TGCAGTGCGATAAAGGGAGGGACACTCTACGAGCAGTACTTC. V gene TRBV20-1 combines with J gene TRBJ2-7, with D perhaps matching TRBD2 (7 bases). The CDR3 is 14 residues long. V lost 6 bases and J lost 3, with 18 bases in between. The V gene's germline CDR1 is DFQATT and CDR2 SNEGSKA (reference sequence).

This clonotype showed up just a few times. The CDR3 region has the DNA TGCGCCAGCAGCCAAGAATCGGGCAGGGGGTATAATCAGCCCCAGCATTTT. This codes for CASSQESGRGYNQPQHF. The chain combines TRBV4-1 with TRBJ1-5; 7 bases agree with TRBD1. This CDR3 spans 17 amino acids. CDR1 MGHRA and CDR2 YSYEKL come from the germline V gene. J gave up 4 bases and V 0 bases, and 9 bases lay outside the gene matches.

The CDR3 here is CASSEELGRVETQYF. DNA of the CDR3: TGTGCCAGCAGCGAGGAGTTGGGTAGGGTGGAGACCCAGTACTTC. The chain joins TRBV11-2 to TRBJ2-5; D is unresolved. The CDR3 is 15 amino acids. The V gene lost 5 bases and the J gene lost 5 bases, with 18 bases spanning the gap. Germline loops: CDR1 SGHAT, CDR2 FQNNGV.

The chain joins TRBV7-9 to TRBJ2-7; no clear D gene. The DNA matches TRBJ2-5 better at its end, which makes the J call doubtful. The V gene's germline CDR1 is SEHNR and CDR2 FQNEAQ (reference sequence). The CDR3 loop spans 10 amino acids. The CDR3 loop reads CASSFETQYF. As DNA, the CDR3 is TGTGCCAGCAGCTTCGAGACCCAGTACTTC.

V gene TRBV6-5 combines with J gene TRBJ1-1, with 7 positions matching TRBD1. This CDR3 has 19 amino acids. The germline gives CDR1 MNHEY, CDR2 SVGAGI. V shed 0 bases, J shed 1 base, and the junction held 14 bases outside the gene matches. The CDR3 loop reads CASSYSGWGDRAGNTEAFF. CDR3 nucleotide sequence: TGTGCCAGCAGTTACTCGGGGTGGGGAGACAGGGCTGGGAACACTGAAGCTTTCTTT.

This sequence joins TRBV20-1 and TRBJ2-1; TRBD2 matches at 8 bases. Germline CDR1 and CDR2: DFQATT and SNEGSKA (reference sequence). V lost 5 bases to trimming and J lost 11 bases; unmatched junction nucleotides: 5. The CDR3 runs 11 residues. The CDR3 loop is CSAPEREQQFF. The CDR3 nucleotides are TGCAGTGCTCCCGAGCGGGAGCAGCAGTTCTTC.

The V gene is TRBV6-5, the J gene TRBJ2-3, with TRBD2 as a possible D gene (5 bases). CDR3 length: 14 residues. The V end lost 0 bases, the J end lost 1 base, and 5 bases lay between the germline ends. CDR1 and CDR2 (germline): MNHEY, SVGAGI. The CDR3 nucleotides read TGTGCCAGCAGTTACTCTAGCGGCACAGATACGCAGTATTTT. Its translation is CASSYSSGTDTQYF.

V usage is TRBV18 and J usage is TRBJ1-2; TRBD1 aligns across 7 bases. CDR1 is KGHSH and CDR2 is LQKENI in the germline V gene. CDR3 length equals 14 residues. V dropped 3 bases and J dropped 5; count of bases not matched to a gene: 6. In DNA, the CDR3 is TGTGCCAGCTCACCCGTACAGGGGAGGTATGGCTACACCTTC. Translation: CASSPVQGRYGYTF.

The CDR3 sequence is CASSPEVGTEAFF. The CDR3 region has the DNA TGTGCCAGCTCACCGGAGGTGGGCACTGAAGCTTTCTTT. This rearrangement joins TRBV18 to TRBJ1-1; D is uncertain. V shed 3 bases and J shed 4 bases, with 9 bases lying between them. In germline, CDR1 is KGHSH, CDR2 LQKENI. The CDR3 covers 13 residues.

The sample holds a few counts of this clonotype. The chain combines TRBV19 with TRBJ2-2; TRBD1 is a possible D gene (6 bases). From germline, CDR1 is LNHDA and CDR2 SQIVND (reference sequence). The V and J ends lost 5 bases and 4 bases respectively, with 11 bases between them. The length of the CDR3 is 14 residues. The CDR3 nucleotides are TGTGCCAGTAGTTTACAGGGTGGCACCGGGGAGCTGTTTTTT. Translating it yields CASSLQGGTGELFF.

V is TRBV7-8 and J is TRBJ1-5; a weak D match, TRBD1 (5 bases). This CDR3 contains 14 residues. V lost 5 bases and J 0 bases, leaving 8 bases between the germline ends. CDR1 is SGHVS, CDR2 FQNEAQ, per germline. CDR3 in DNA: TGTGCCAGCAGCCAAGGGGTTAGCAATCAGCCCCAGCATTTT. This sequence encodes CASSQGVSNQPQHF.

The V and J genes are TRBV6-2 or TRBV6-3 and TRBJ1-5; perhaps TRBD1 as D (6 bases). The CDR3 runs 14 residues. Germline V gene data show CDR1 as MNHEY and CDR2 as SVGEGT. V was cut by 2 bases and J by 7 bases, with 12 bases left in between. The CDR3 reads CASSYPDRDQPQHF. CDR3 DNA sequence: TGTGCCAGCAGTTACCCGGACAGAGACCAGCCCCAGCATTTT.

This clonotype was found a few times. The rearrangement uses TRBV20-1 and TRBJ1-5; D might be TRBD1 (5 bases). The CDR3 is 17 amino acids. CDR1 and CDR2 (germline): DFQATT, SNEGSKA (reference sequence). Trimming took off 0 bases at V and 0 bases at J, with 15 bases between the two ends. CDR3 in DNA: TGCAGTGCTAGAGACCTCCGTGGACAACTTAGCAATCAGCCCCAGCATTTT. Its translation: CSARDLRGQLSNQPQHF.

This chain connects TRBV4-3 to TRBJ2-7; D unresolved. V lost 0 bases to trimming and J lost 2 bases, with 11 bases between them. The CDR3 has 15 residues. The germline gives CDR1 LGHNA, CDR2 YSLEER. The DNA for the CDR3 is TGCGCCAGCAGCCAAGATCCCGCGAACCCCTACGAGCAGTACTTC. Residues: CASSQDPANPYEQYF.

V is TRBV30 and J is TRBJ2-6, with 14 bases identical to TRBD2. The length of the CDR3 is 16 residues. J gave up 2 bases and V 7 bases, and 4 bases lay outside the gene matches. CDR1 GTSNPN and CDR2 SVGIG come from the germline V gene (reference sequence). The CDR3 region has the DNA TGTGCCTTCGGGACTAGCGGGAGCGCTGGGGCCAACGTCCTGACTTTC. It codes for CAFGTSGSAGANVLTF. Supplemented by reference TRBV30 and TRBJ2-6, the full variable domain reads SQTIHQWPATLVQPVGSPLSLECTVEGTSNPNLYWYRQAAGRGLQLLFYSVGIGQISSEVPQNLSASRPQDRQFILSSKKLLLSDSGFYLCAFGTSGSAGANVLTFGAGSRLTVL.